The TCR beta chain under discussion was sequenced for a study of blood T cells in healthy people across ages. V lost 7 bases and J lost 5, with 12 bases in between. CDR1 and CDR2 (germline): SQVTM, ANQGSEA. The CDR3 is made up of 12 amino acids. As for this clonotype: A much larger clone sits a single nucleotide away, making a read error possible.

For the second PCR, which ran for about 6 to 12 cycles, a sample-barcoded 5' primer and a J-beta primer mix were used. MiXCR, applied by TCRdb to the 5' RACE reads, yields one record per CDR3 protein. Among roughly 1,700,000 distinct CDR3 sequences listed, roughly 30% were seen once. The chain couples TRBV29-1 to TRBJ2-1; maybe TRBD1 (5 bases). What was sequenced was blood. The receptor was derived from a woman aged 25 to 39 in good health. This CDR3 reads CSAKVRDNEQFF. The CDR3 region has the DNA TGCAGCGCCAAGGTCAGGGACAATGAGCAGTTCTTC.